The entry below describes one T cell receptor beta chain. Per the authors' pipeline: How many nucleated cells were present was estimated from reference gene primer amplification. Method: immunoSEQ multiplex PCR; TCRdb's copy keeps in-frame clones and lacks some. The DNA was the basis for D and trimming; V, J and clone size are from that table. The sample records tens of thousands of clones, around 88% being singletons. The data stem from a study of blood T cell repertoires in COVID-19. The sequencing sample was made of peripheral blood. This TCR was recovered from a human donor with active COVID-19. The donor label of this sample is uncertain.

The DNA for the CDR3 is TGTGCCAGCAGTTACGGGCGGGGACCTCGTAGCGAGCAGTACTTC. As protein: CASSYGRGPRSEQYF. The chain is built from TRBV6-2 or TRBV6-3 and TRBJ2-7, with a possible D match to TRBD2 (6 bases). Germline CDR1 MNHEY, CDR2 SVGEGT. The CDR3 is 15 amino acids. Trimming stripped 2 bases from V and 6 bases from J, with 17 bases between.